These T cell receptor beta chains were read from a single sample in a study of shared clonotypes between healthy human individuals. The protocol was immunoSEQ multiplex PCR, while the TCRdb copy is restricted to in-frame clones and leaves out a portion. The table includes 2,500,000 or so clones, under 95% detected once. Source material: naive CD4+ T cells from PBMCs. These TCRs come from a man younger than 30 in good health. Some clones in this sample may be carry-over from other donors' samples. CDR3s include the opening cysteine and the closing phenylalanine or tryptophan. The D gene is left open where the match is weak. Expanded clones are given a class, and other clones once, few, many or no size at all.

V gene	D gene	CDR3 length	clone size	J gene	CDR3 DNA	CDR3 protein
TRBV29-1	NA	14	once	TRBJ2-3	TGCAGCGTTGGGGAGGGGGGGTTGACAGATACGCAGTATTTT	CSVGEGGLTDTQYF
TRBV28	NA	13	few	TRBJ1-3	TGTGCCAGCAGTTGGTCCTCTGGAAACACCATATATTTT	CASSWSSGNTIYF
TRBV30	TRBD2	13	NA	TRBJ2-7	TGTGCCGGTCGGACTAGCGGGGGCTACGAGCAGTACTTC	CAGRTSGGYEQYF
TRBV7-7	TRBD1	20	once	TRBJ2-1	TGTGCCAGCAGCTTAAGCCCACCTACTAAGACAGGGAGCTCCTACAATGAGCAGTTCTTC	CASSLSPPTKTGSSYNEQFF
TRBV29-1	NA	13	NA	TRBJ1-1	TGCAGCGTTGTCCGGGACATCGATTTTGCGGCTTTCTTT	CSVVRDIDFAAFF
TRBV7-6	NA	16	NA	TRBJ1-1	TGTGCCAGCAGCTTAGCCCAGGGGATACTGAACACTGAAGCTTTCTTT	CASSLAQGILNTEAFF
TRBV12-5	NA	14	once	TRBJ2-3	TGTGCTAGTGGTGCGGGACTGGGCACAGATACGCAGTATTTT	CASGAGLGTDTQYF
TRBV5-6	TRBD1	14	NA	TRBJ1-1	TGTGCCAGCAGGGTCCTGACAGGGAGCACTGAAGCTTTCTTT	CASRVLTGSTEAFF
TRBV30	NA	14	NA	TRBJ2-7	TGTGCCTGGAGTGTACTTGGGACGGCGGGCGAGCAGTACTTC	CAWSVLGTAGEQYF
TRBV7-3	TRBD2	20	NA	TRBJ2-7	TGTGCCAGCAGCTCACTAGGGACTAGCGGGGCTGACCGAGGTTCCTACGAGCAGTACTTC	CASSSLGTSGADRGSYEQYF
TRBV20-1	NA	11	NA	TRBJ1-6	TGCAGTGCTCAGACAGGCACCACCCTCCACTTT	CSAQTGTTLHF
TRBV7-3	TRBD1	14	NA	TRBJ1-1	TGTGCCAGCAGCGCGCGACAGGGCTCTACTGAAGCTTTCTTT	CASSARQGSTEAFF
TRBV5-1	NA	15	NA	TRBJ2-1	TGCGCCAGCAGCTCGGTGGACTCGAACTACAATGAGCAGTTCTTC	CASSSVDSNYNEQFF
TRBV18	NA	13	NA	TRBJ2-2	TGTGCCAGCTCCCAGGGGAACACCGGGGAGCTGTTTTTT	CASSQGNTGELFF
TRBV20-1	NA	11	few	TRBJ1-5	TGCAGTGCTAGGACGGGCCAGCCCCAGCATTTT	CSARTGQPQHF
TRBV2	NA	11	NA	TRBJ2-2	TGTGCCAGCAGTGAACCCGGGGAGCTGTTTTTT	CASSEPGELFF
TRBV5-5	NA	15	few	TRBJ2-1	TGTGCCAGCAGCTTGGGGACGGATATCTACAATGAGCAGTTCTTC	CASSLGTDIYNEQFF
TRBV5-1	NA	15	NA	TRBJ1-1	TGCGCCAGCAGCTACCGCCAGGGAGGTGGGACTGAAGCTTTCTTT	CASSYRQGGGTEAFF
TRBV10-3	NA	12	NA	TRBJ2-5	TGTGCCATCTCGTTAGGCCAAGAGACCCAGTACTTC	CAISLGQETQYF
TRBV7-8	NA	15	NA	TRBJ1-2	TGTGCCAGCAGCTTAGGAGCGGGGGCGGGCTATGGCTACACCTTC	CASSLGAGAGYGYTF
TRBV5-1	NA	14	NA	TRBJ1-2	TGCGCCAGCAGCCTAGGGACTCCCGTCTATGGCTACACCTTC	CASSLGTPVYGYTF
TRBV5-4	NA	18	NA	TRBJ2-6	TGTGCCAGCAGCTTGGATCCCACCTTCTCCTCTGGGGCCAACGTCCTGACTTTC	CASSLDPTFSSGANVLTF
TRBV9	NA	14	NA	TRBJ1-5	TGTGCCAGCAGCATCGGGACGGTCAATCAGCCCCAGCATTTT	CASSIGTVNQPQHF
TRBV19	TRBD1	13	NA	TRBJ1-5	TGTGCCAGTAGGCAGGACAGGGTCCGGCCCCAGCATTTT	CASRQDRVRPQHF
TRBV28	NA	14	NA	TRBJ2-5	TGTGCCAGCAGTCTTTCTAGGGTTCGGGAGACCCAGTACTTC	CASSLSRVRETQYF
TRBV2	TRBD2	17	NA	TRBJ2-2	TGTGCCAGCAGTCCCCTAGGGACTAGCCGGGGGACCGGGGAGCTGTTTTTT	CASSPLGTSRGTGELFF
TRBV2	TRBD1	14	few	TRBJ2-4	TGTGCCAGCAGTGGCCGGACAGGGGTAAACATTCAGTACTTC	CASSGRTGVNIQYF
TRBV4-1	TRBD1	16	NA	TRBJ1-2	TGCGCCAGCAGCCAGCCCGGGACAGGGTATGACTATGGCTACACCTTC	CASSQPGTGYDYGYTF
TRBV11-2	NA	18	NA	TRBJ2-4	TGTGCCAGCAGCTCGTATCGACTAGTTTCTATAGCCAAAAACATTCAGTACTTC	CASSSYRLVSIAKNIQYF
TRBV5-1	NA	15	NA	TRBJ1-1	TGCGCCAGCAGCTTGGACTTAGGGGGGAACACTGAAGCTTTCTTT	CASSLDLGGNTEAFF
TRBV6-1	NA	14	NA	TRBJ2-2	TGTGCCACCACGGGGGGCAGGGTCCCCGGGGAGCTGTTTTTT	CATTGGRVPGELFF
TRBV5-4	TRBD2	16	NA	TRBJ2-1	TGTGCCAGCAGCTTGCGGCTAGCGGGAAACTACAATGAGCAGTTCTTC	CASSLRLAGNYNEQFF
TRBV19	NA	16	NA	TRBJ1-3	TGTGCCAGTAGTATAAGGACAGCCTCTGCTGGAAACACCATATATTTT	CASSIRTASAGNTIYF
TRBV5-6	NA	16	NA	TRBJ2-1	TGTGCCAGCAGCTTCCCTGACGGGAGAACGTACAATGAGCAGTTCTTC	CASSFPDGRTYNEQFF
TRBV4-1	TRBD2	16	NA	TRBJ2-7	TGCGCCAGCAGCCCACTAGCGGGGCCGTCCGACCACGAGCAGTACTTC	CASSPLAGPSDHEQYF
TRBV4-2	TRBD2	16	NA	TRBJ2-7	TGTGCCAGCAGCCAAGACCGGACTAGCGCCTCCTACGAGCAGTACTTC	CASSQDRTSASYEQYF
TRBV10-1	NA	15	NA	TRBJ2-1	TGCGCCAGCAGTGGGGCTTGGGGGTCGAGAAATGAGCAGTTCTTC	CASSGAWGSRNEQFF
TRBV5-4	NA	13	NA	TRBJ2-1	TGTGCCAGCAGCCCGGACATCTACAATGAGCAGTTCTTC	CASSPDIYNEQFF